This T cell receptor (beta chain) was found in a study of cytomegalovirus exposure and HLA in healthy donors. The study ran its PCR with 60 Vbeta and 13 Jbeta primers. Produced via immunoSEQ multiplex PCR; TCRdb's table is partial and in-frame only. The sample has approximately 200,000 clones, 83% seen once. The study, taken as a whole, reports: The dataset shows that most TCR sequences were rare, while some public TCRs occurred in many donors. HLA-A and HLA-B allele assignments for most subjects were reportedly predicted accurately using TCR beta sequences. In a later analysis, specific HLA alleles were associated with 15,000 to 20,000 TCR beta sequences at a 0.05 false discovery rate. A list of 150 or so TCR beta chains associated with cytomegalovirus was given.

Regarding this clone: Its antigen is not identified.

This CDR3 spans 15 amino acids. The germline V gene encodes CDR1 MNHNY and CDR2 SVGAGI (reference sequence). Trimming cost V 6 bases and J 6 bases; bases outside gene matches: 9. This TCR was sampled from a girl aged 5-17 years in good health and CMV-seronegative. Sequenced material: PBMCs. The chain has TRBV6-6 and TRBJ2-1; TRBD2 aligns across 9 bases. CDR3 in DNA: TGTGCCAGCAGGTACAGACTAGCGGAGTCCAATGAGCAGTTCTTC. It translates to CASRYRLAESNEQFF.